Shown below are 15 T cell receptor beta chains from a single sample sequenced in a study of T cells in Graves' hyperthyroidism and ophthalmopathy (dated by TCRdb to about 2019). Library creation used multiplex PCR. For sequencing, an Illumina HiSeq 2000 was employed. The TCR beta CDR3 regions were amplified from RNA transcripts. A first-round RT-PCR of the TCR CDR3 used the HTBI primer set with the Qiagen OneStep RT-PCR kit. Clones were called with MiXCR by TCRdb after fastp trimmed the public reads at Q25, and only in-frame beta chains were retained. A single entry per CDR3 protein holds the most common genes and DNA from its merged rows. Recorded for this sample are 540,000 or so distinct CDR3 sequences; 40% to 55% of them occurred a single time. Of the sample, around a fifth falls within the top ten clones. Sample: peripheral blood or thyroid tissue (not recorded which). Receptor source: an adult woman with Graves' disease, either hyperthyroidism or ophthalmopathy (not recorded which).

This sequence joins TRBV7-2 and TRBJ2-2, with a tentative D call TRBD1 (6 bases). This CDR3 is 16 amino acids long. Looked up from germline, CDR1 is SGHTA and CDR2 is FQGNSA. V was cut by 5 bases and J by 1 base, with 14 bases left in between. The CDR3 loop is CASSVEGGWNTGELFF. DNA of the CDR3: TGTGCCAGCAGCGTAGAAGGGGGTTGGAACACCGGGGAGCTGTTTTTT.

This chain links TRBV9 with TRBJ2-5; possible D gene TRBD2, 5 bases. The CDR3 loop spans 13 amino acids. Germline CDR1 SGDLS, CDR2 YYNGEE. Trimming cost V 10 bases and J 5 bases, with 18 bases left between them. CDR3 sequence (DNA): TGTGCCTGGAGTGTACGAGGGTCGGAGACCCAGTACTTC. This encodes CAWSVRGSETQYF. Using reference TRBV9 and TRBJ2-5 for the parts outside the CDR3, the full variable domain is DSGVTQTPKHLITATGQRVTLRCSPRSGDLSVYWYQQSLDQGLQFLIQYYNGEERAKGNILERFSAQQFPDLHSELNLSSLELGDSALYFCAWSVRGSETQYFGPGTRLLVL.

In the case of this clonotype: One junction end does not reproduce the germline sequence, and a read error may be involved. The J gene is TRBJ1-1, the V gene TRBV15; 7 nucleotides agree with TRBD1. CDR1 and CDR2 from the germline V gene are LNHNV and YYDKDF (reference sequence). This CDR3 contains 15 residues. The CDR3 loop reads CAASRMTGSNTEAFF. CDR3 nucleotides: TGTGCCGCCAGCAGGATGACAGGGTCGAACACTGAAGCTTTCTTT.

V is TRBV15 and J is TRBJ1-5; D gene unclear. The V gene lost 3 bases and the J gene lost 0 bases, with 18 bases spanning the gap. Germline-derived CDR1 and CDR2 are LNHNV and YYDKDF (reference sequence). CDR3 length: 18 amino acids. CDR3 in DNA: TGTGCCACCAGCAGCGCTAGTCCAGTCCCCTATAGCAATCAGCCCCAGCATTTT. It codes for CATSSASPVPYSNQPQHF.

The table lists this clonotype with many counts. This rearrangement joins TRBV15 to TRBJ1-1, with TRBD1 matching over 7 bases. V lost 3 bases to trimming and J lost 6 bases; unmatched junction nucleotides: 10. Germline CDR1 LNHNV, CDR2 YYDKDF (reference sequence). The length of the CDR3 is 15 residues. The CDR3 nucleotides read TGTGCCACCAGCAGTCCTAACAGGGGAAGCGCTGAAGCTTTCTTT. It yields the protein CATSSPNRGSAEAFF.

This clonotype was picked up many times. The chain links TRBV19 to TRBJ2-2, with D uncertain. Germline lookup yields CDR1 LNHDA and CDR2 SQIVND (reference sequence). The CDR3 length is 15 residues. Trimming took off 7 bases at V and 2 bases at J, with 14 bases between the two ends. The CDR3 sequence: CASTKPPPNTGELFF. The CDR3 region has the DNA TGTGCCAGTACTAAACCCCCACCAAACACCGGGGAGCTGTTTTTT.

This clonotype has a handful of counts. The V gene is TRBV15, the J gene TRBJ1-1; possible D gene TRBD1, 6 bases. Looked up from germline, CDR1 is LNHNV and CDR2 is YYDKDF (reference sequence). The ends were cut back, 4 bases at V and 3 bases at J, with 15 bases in the middle. This CDR3 spans 15 amino acids. The CDR3 DNA follows: TGTGCCACCAGCATCAGGGGATGGGGGGACACTGAAGCTTTCTTT. Translated: CATSIRGWGDTEAFF.

The chain has TRBV29-1 and TRBJ1-2; 7 bases line up with TRBD1. Trimming at V came to 4 bases and at J to 4 bases, leaving 9 bases not matched to a gene. The germline V gene has CDR1 SQVTM and CDR2 ANQGSEA. The CDR3 is 14 residues long. DNA of the CDR3: TGCAGCGTTGTAGGGACAGAGAAAGGCTATGGCTACACCTTC. Its protein product is CSVVGTEKGYGYTF. The full variable domain, rest sourced from reference TRBV29-1 and TRBJ1-2, is SAVISQKPSRDICQRGTSLTIQCQVDSQVTMMFWYRQQPGQSLTLIATANQGSEATYESGFVIDKFPISRPNLTFSTLTVSNMSPEDSSIYLCSVVGTEKGYGYTFGSGTRLTVV.

The CDR3 sequence is CASQQGHGYTF. As DNA, the CDR3 is TGTGCCAGCCAACAGGGGCATGGCTACACCTTC. This chain links TRBV2 with TRBJ1-2; 7 nucleotides align to TRBD1. CDR1 SNHLY and CDR2 FYNNEI come from the germline V gene. The CDR3 extends over 11 amino acids. With V trimmed by 8 bases and J by 6 bases, 3 bases remained unmatched.

This clonotype was detected only a few times. This chain connects TRBV28 to TRBJ2-6; D is tentatively TRBD1 or TRBD2 (5 bases each). The CDR3 totals 17 residues. V lost 3 bases and J lost 0, with 12 bases in between. Germline CDR1 and CDR2: MDHEN and SYDVKM. CDR3 bases: TGTGCCAGCAGTTTGGGGACGTCAAGCTCTGGGGCCAACGTCCTGACTTTC. It yields the protein CASSLGTSSSGANVLTF.

This clonotype was seen repeatedly, ten times or more. The chain joins TRBV5-4 to TRBJ1-2; 7 nucleotides match TRBD1. This CDR3 has 14 amino acids. The J segment lost 5 bases and the V segment lost 2 bases, leaving 6 bases of the junction unmatched. The V gene's germline CDR1 is SGHNT and CDR2 YYREEE (reference sequence). The CDR3 spells CASSFRTGGYGYTF. CDR3 DNA sequence: TGTGCCAGCAGCTTTAGGACAGGAGGATATGGCTACACCTTC.

This clonotype has a count of ten or more. The chain uses TRBV6-6 and TRBJ1-2; no clear D gene. The V and J ends lost 2 bases and 7 bases respectively, with 8 bases between them. Per the germline V gene, CDR1 is MNHNY and CDR2 is SVGAGI (reference sequence). There are 12 residues in the CDR3. The CDR3 here is CASSYRPPGYTF. DNA of the CDR3: TGTGCCAGCAGTTACCGGCCTCCTGGCTACACCTTC.

This clonotype came up many times. The chain carries TRBV10-3 and TRBJ2-5, with 7 bases fitting TRBD1. Germline V gene data show CDR1 as ENHRY and CDR2 as SYGVKD. CDR3 length: 15 residues. V shed 3 bases, J shed 1 base, and the junction held 5 bases outside the gene matches. Here the CDR3 reads CAISDYGTVQETQYF. CDR3 nucleotides: TGTGCCATCAGTGATTACGGGACAGTCCAAGAGACCCAGTACTTC.

The chain is built from TRBV24-1 and TRBJ1-5; D is unclear. Trimming removed 4 bases at V and 3 bases at J, with 9 bases between. The CDR3 sequence is 14 residues long. Per the germline V gene, CDR1 is KGHDR and CDR2 is SFDVKD. This CDR3 reads CATSEGRSNQPQHF. The CDR3, as DNA: TGTGCCACCAGTGAAGGGAGGTCCAATCAGCCCCAGCATTTT.

V and J are TRBV2 and TRBJ2-5; 10 bases map to TRBD1. Trimming removed 5 bases from V and 10 bases from J; junction bases left unmatched: 19. The CDR3 has 17 residues. The germline gives CDR1 SNHLY, CDR2 FYNNEI. The CDR3 reads CASSLILPGQGQSDQYF. CDR3 coding DNA: TGTGCCAGCAGTCTTATTCTGCCGGGACAGGGGCAGAGCGACCAGTACTTC.